The TCR beta chain described here comes from a study of shared clonotypes between healthy human individuals (TCRdb year 2020). General notes on the study: The cohort included three men and a couple of women between 18 and 49 years of age. Between about 0.9 and 10 billion PBMCs per donor were obtained by leukapheresis. Libraries were prepared and TCR repertoires were sequenced by different laboratories using diverse techniques, in order to increase sequencing depth and limit assay-specific biases. The study deeply sequenced blood TCR repertoires of about five healthy adults to estimate repertoire size and the extent of clonotype sharing between individuals. For each donor, CD4 naive and CD4 memory were each run on three plates, CD8 naive on two plates, and CD8 memory on one plate.

Paper-wide results and their limitations: Sampling was restricted to blood, and TCR repertoires in tissue are likely to differ from TCR repertoires in blood. Based on pairwise subsampling, the degree of clonotype sharing among donors was expected to be affected by sequencing depth. Naive subsets generally had larger estimated clonotype richness than memory subsets. The genetic and exposure-history diversity represented was limited by the small number of donors. Rarefaction of sorted-subset datasets indicated incomplete sequencing despite the large sequencing depth. Higher generation probabilities were observed for clonotypes shared by all four sorted-subset donors than for non-shared clonotypes. Sharing across several donors was observed for approximately 4.6% of naive CD4, under 4% of naive CD8, over 2% of memory CD4, and over 0.3% of memory CD8 clonotypes.

Regarding this clone: This clone's antigen is unknown. No base qualities exist here, and no much larger clone lies one base off it.

Healthy HIV-negative adults with no recently reported acute infections or vaccinations were included as donors. Every donor was a Caucasian adult residing in Nashville, Tennessee, USA. CD4+ T cells were enriched through magnetic negative selection, after which naive cells were positively selected on CD45RA and the remaining negative fraction served as the memory subset. Blood was obtained by leukapheresis, after which PBMCs were separated by Ficoll-Histopaque density gradient centrifugation and cryopreserved in liquid nitrogen vapor phase. Analytical flow cytometry was used to check the purity and quantity of each magnetically sorted T cell population. Genomic DNA was isolated from each sorted fraction and quantified by UV absorbance on a Nanodrop 2000c. Using the deep immunoSEQ assay, TCR CDR3 regions were amplified from genomic DNA by multiplex PCR. Extracted genomic DNA from each cell subset was spread evenly across all wells of several immunoSEQ 96-well plates, with each plate serving as a replicate. For sorted subsets, 200 ng of genomic DNA, equivalent to some 33,000 T cell genomes, went into each replicate PCR. Purified libraries were quantified with a Qubit 3.0 fluorometer, sized on a Bioanalyzer 2100, and re-quantified with the KAPA Library Quantification kit. Every immunoSEQ 96-well plate was sequenced on a separate single-read 150-cycle Illumina NextSeq 550 flow cell. For the original study's pipeline: The immunoSEQ output contained only junctional sequences without quality scores, so filtering could not match that applied to full-length reads. To assign V/J genes and CDR3, sequences were annotated against IMGT germline references using PyIR, a Python wrapper for IgBLAST v1.9. Reads with weak V/J assignments (E-value above 1e-6), missing CDR3, stop codons, out-of-frame junctions, or ambiguous translated residues were removed. V3J clonotypes were defined as sequences sharing the same inferred V gene, J gene, and CDR3 amino acid sequence. Percentage overlap between repertoires was calculated by dividing the number of shared unique clonotypes by the size of the smaller repertoire. RTK rarefaction, the Chao1 estimator, and Recon v2.1 estimates of unobserved clonotypes were used to assess repertoire richness. Generation probabilities for all TCRbeta clonotypes obtained by the gDNA method from a few donors were computed using OLGA. In TCRdb, the immuneACCESS table is reduced to in-frame sequences with V and J assigned. These tables do not hold every clone; where another copy was compared, an unresolved V gene accounts for under half, and the others remain unexplained. D and trimming come from the DNA, and the V and J calls and clone size come from that table. For this sample the table gives 950,000 to 1,100,000 clones, of which about four fifths were detected only once. The ten largest account for roughly 0.62% of the sample.

CDR3 length: 14 amino acids, cysteine to phenylalanine. The read is trimmed to its CDR3 DNA, 42 bases read in frame from base 1. V is pared back by 3 bases and J by 2 bases, with 9 bases lying between the germline termini. CDR1 is given as KGHSH and CDR2 as LQKENI, both from the germline V gene. The source is a man aged 18 to 30 in good health. Some clones in this sample may be carry-over from other donors' samples. The sequencing sample was made of memory CD4+ T cells from PBMCs. The intended sense of this specimen's cell subset or site label: CD45RA-negative fraction. The V and J segments used are TRBV18 and TRBJ2-3; the D gene cannot be named for sure. For the CDR3, the sequence is CASSPGGLTDTQYF. The DNA sequence is TGTGCCAGCTCACCGGGCGGTCTCACAGATACGCAGTATTTT.